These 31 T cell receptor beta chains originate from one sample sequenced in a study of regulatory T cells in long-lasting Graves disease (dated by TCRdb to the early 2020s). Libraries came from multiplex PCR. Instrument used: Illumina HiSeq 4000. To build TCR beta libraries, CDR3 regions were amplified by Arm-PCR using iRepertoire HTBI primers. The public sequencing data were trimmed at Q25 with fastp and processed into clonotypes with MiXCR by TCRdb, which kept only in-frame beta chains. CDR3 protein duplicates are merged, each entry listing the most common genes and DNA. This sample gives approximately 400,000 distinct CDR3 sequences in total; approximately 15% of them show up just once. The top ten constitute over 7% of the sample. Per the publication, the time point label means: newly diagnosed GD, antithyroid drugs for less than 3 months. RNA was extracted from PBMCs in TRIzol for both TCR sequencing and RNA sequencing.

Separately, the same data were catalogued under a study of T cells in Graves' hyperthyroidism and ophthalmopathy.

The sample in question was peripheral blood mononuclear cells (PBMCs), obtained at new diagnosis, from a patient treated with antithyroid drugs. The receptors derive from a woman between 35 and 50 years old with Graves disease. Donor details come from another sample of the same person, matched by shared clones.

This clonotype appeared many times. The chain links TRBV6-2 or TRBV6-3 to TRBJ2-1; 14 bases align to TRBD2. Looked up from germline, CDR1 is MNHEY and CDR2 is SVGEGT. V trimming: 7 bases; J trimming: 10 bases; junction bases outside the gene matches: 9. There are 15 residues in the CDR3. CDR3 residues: CASNGLAGGGWEQFF. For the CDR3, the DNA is TGTGCCAGCAACGGACTAGCGGGAGGTGGGTGGGAGCAGTTCTTC.

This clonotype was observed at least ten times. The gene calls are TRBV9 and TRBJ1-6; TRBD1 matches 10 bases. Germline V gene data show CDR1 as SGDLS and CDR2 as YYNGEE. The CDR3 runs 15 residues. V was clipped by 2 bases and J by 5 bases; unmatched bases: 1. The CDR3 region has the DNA TGTGCCAGCAGCGTTGGGACAGGGGATAATTCACCCCTCCACTTT. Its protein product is CASSVGTGDNSPLHF. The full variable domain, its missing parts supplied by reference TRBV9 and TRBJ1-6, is DSGVTQTPKHLITATGQRVTLRCSPRSGDLSVYWYQQSLDQGLQFLIQYYNGEERAKGNILERFSAQQFPDLHSELNLSSLELGDSALYFCASSVGTGDNSPLHFGNGTRLTVT.

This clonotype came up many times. CDR3 coding DNA: TGTGCCTGGAGCGGGACAGGGGGCTACGAGCAGTACTTC. It is translated as CAWSGTGGYEQYF. V is TRBV30 and J is TRBJ2-7, with 11 bases identical to TRBD1. The length of the CDR3 is 13 residues. With 3 bases clipped from V and 3 bases from J, the junction kept 1 base outside the gene matches. CDR1 GTSNPN and CDR2 SVGIG come from the germline V gene (reference sequence).

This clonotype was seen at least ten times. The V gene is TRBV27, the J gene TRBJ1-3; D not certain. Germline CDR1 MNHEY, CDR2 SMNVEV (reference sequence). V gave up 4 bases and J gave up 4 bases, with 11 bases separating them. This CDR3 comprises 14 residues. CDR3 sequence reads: CASSSRQSGNTIYF. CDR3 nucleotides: TGTGCCAGCAGTTCCCGACAATCCGGAAACACCATATATTTT.

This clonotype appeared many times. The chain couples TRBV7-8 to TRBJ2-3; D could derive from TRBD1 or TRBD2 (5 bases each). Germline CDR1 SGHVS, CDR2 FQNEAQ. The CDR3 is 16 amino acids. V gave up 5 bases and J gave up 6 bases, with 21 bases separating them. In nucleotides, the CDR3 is TGTGCCAGCAGCGCTACCGGGACCCCGGGTTCCGATACGCAGTATTTT. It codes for CASSATGTPGSDTQYF.

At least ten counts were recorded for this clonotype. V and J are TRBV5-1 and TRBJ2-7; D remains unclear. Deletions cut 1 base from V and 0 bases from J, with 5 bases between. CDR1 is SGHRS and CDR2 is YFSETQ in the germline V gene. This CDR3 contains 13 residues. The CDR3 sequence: CASSLTNSYEQYF. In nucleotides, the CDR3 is TGCGCCAGCAGCTTGACAAACTCCTACGAGCAGTACTTC.

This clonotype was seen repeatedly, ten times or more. The DNA of the CDR3 is TGTGCCAGCAGCCCCCTGGCTAGGGGAGGGTCAGATACGCAGTATTTT. Translated: CASSPLARGGSDTQYF. V gene TRBV3-1 combines with J gene TRBJ2-3, with 7 bases that match TRBD2. CDR3 length: 16 residues. V gave up 4 bases and J gave up 4 bases; unmatched junction bases: 11. Germline CDR1 reads LGHDT; CDR2 reads YNNKEL (reference sequence).

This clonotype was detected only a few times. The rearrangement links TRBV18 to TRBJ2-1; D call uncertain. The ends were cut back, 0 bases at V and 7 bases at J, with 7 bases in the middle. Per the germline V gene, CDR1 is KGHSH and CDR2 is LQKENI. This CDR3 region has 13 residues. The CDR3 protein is CASSPPIGNEQFF. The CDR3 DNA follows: TGTGCCAGCTCACCACCTATAGGGAATGAGCAGTTCTTC.

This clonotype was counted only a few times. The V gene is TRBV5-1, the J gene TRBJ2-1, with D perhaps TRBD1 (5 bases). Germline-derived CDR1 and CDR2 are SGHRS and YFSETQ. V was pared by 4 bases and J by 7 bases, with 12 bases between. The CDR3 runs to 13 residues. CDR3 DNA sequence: TGCGCCAGCAGCCGTGGACCAGGGAATGAGCAGTTCTTC. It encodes CASSRGPGNEQFF.

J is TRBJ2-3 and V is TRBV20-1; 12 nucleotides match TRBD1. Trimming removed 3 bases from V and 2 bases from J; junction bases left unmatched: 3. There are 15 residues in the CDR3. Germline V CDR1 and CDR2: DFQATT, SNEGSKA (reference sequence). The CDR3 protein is CSASPGQGATDTQYF. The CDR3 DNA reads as TGCAGTGCTAGTCCGGGACAGGGGGCCACAGATACGCAGTATTTT.

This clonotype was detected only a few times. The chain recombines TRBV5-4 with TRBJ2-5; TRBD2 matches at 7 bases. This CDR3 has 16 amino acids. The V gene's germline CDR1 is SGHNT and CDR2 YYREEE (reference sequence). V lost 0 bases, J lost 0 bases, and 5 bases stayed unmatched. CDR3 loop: CASSLVSGTYQETQYF. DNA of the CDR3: TGTGCCAGCAGCTTGGTAAGCGGGACGTACCAAGAGACCCAGTACTTC.

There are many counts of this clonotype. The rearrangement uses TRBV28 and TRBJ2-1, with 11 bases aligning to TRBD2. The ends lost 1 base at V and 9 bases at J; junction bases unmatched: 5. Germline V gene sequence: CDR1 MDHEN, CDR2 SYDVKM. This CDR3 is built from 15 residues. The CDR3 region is CASSLYTSGRSEQFF. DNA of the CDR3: TGTGCCAGCAGTTTATACACTAGCGGGAGATCTGAGCAGTTCTTC. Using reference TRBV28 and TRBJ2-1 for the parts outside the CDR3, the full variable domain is DVKVTQSSRYLVKRTGEKVFLECVQDMDHENMFWYRQDPGLGLRLIYFSYDVKMKEKGDIPEGYSVSREKKERFSLILESASTNQTSMYLCASSLYTSGRSEQFFGPGTRLTVL.

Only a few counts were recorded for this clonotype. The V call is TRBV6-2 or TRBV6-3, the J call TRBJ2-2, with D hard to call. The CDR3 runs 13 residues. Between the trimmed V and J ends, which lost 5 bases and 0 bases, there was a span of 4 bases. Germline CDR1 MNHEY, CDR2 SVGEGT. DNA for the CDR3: TGTGCCAGCAGTGCGTCGAACACCGGGGAGCTGTTTTTT. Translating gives CASSASNTGELFF.

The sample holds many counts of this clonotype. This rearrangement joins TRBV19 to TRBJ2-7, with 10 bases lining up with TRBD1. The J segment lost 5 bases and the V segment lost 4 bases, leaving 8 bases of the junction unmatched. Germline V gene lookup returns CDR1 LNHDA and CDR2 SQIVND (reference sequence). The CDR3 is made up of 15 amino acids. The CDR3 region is CASSTTGQGIDEQYF. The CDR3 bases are TGTGCCAGTAGTACCACGGGACAGGGGATCGACGAGCAGTACTTC. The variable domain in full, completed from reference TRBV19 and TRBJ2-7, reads DGGITQSPKYLFRKEGQNVTLSCEQNLNHDAMYWYRQDPGQGLRLIYYSQIVNDFQKGDIAEGYSVSREKKESFPLTVTSAQKNPTAFYLCASSTTGQGIDEQYFGPGTRLTVT.

The CDR3 sequence is CASSYSSRPWAHPLEQYF. CDR3 DNA: TGTGCCAGCAGTTACTCGAGCCGGCCCTGGGCCCACCCGCTCGAGCAGTACTTC. The chain carries TRBV6-2 or TRBV6-3 and TRBJ2-7; unclear D gene. The germline V gene encodes CDR1 MNHEY and CDR2 SVGEGT. The CDR3 has 18 residues. The V and J ends lost 0 bases and 6 bases respectively, with 24 bases between them.

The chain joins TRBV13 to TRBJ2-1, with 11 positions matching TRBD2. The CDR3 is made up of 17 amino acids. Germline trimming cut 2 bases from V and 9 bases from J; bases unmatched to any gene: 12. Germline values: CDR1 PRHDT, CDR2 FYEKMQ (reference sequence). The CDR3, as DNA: TGTGCCAGCAGCTTAAGTCTAGGACTAGCGGGTACCGGTGAGCAGTTCTTC. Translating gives CASSLSLGLAGTGEQFF.

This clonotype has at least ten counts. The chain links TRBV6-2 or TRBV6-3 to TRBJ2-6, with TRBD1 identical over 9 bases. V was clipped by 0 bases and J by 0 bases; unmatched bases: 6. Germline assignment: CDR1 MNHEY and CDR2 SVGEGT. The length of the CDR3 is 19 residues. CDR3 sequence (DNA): TGTGCCAGCAGTTACTCCTTGGGGACAGGGACCTCTGGGGCCAACGTCCTGACTTTC. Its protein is CASSYSLGTGTSGANVLTF.

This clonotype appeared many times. The DNA of the CDR3 is TGTGCCAGCAGTTTAGGACAGGGTCCCTTGAATGAGCAGTTCTTC. Residues: CASSLGQGPLNEQFF. The chain links TRBV28 to TRBJ2-1; TRBD1 matches 8 bases. This CDR3 has 15 residues. Trimming took 2 bases from V and 7 from J; bases not matched to a gene: 7. The germline CDR1 and CDR2 sequences are MDHEN and SYDVKM.

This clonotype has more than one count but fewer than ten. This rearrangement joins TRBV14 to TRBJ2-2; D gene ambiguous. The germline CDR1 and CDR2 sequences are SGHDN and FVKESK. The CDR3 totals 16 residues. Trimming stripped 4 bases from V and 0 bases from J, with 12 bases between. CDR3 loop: CASSPRTPANTGELFF. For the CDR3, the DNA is TGTGCCAGCAGCCCCCGGACGCCTGCGAACACCGGGGAGCTGTTTTTT.

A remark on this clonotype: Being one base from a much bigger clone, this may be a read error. CDR3 loop: CASRVLIRLVADNEQFF. As DNA, the CDR3 is TGTGCCAGCAGAGTTCTTATTAGGCTAGTAGCTGACAATGAGCAGTTCTTC. The J gene is TRBJ2-1, the V gene TRBV6-1; D gene unclear. Germline V lookup: CDR1 MNHNS, CDR2 SASEGT. The CDR3 has 17 residues. V lost 6 bases and J lost 5, with 23 bases in between.

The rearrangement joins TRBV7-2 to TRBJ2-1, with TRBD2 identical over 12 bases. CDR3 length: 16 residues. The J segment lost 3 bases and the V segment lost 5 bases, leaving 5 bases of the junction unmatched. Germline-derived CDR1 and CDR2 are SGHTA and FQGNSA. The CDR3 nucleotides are TGTGCCAGCAGCGGACAACTAGCGGGAGGCTACAATGAGCAGTTCTTC. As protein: CASSGQLAGGYNEQFF.

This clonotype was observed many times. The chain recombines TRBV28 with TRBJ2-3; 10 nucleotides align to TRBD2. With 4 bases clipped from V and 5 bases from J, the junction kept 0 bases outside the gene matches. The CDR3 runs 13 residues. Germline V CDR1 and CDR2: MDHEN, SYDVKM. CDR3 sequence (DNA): TGTGCCAGCAGTTGGACTAGCGGAGATACGCAGTATTTT. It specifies CASSWTSGDTQYF.

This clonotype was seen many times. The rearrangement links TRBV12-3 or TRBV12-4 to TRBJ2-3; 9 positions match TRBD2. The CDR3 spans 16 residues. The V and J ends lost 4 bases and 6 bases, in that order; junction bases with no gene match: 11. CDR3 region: CASSYGLAGDSDTQYF. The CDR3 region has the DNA TGTGCCAGCAGTTATGGTTTAGCGGGAGATTCGGATACGCAGTATTTT.

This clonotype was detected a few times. CDR3 sequence reads: CASSVVEGAWEQFF. The CDR3 bases are TGTGCCAGCAGCGTAGTTGAGGGGGCGTGGGAGCAGTTCTTC. This chain links TRBV9 with TRBJ2-1, with 7 bases identical to TRBD1. The CDR3 extends over 14 amino acids. With 0 bases clipped from V and 10 bases from J, the junction kept 7 bases outside the gene matches. The germline V gene has CDR1 SGDLS and CDR2 YYNGEE.

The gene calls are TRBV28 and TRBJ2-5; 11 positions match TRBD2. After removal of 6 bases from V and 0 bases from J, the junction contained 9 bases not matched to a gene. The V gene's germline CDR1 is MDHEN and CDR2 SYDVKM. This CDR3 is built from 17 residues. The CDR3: CASRLRGLAGYQETQYF. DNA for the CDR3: TGTGCCAGCAGACTCAGAGGACTAGCGGGTTACCAAGAGACCCAGTACTTC.

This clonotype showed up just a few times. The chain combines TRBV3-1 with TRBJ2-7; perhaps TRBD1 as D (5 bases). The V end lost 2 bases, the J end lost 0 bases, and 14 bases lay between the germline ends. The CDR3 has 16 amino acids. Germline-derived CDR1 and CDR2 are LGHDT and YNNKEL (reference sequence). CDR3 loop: CASSQSSRGHSYEQYF. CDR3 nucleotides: TGTGCCAGCAGCCAATCCTCTAGGGGTCACTCCTACGAGCAGTACTTC.

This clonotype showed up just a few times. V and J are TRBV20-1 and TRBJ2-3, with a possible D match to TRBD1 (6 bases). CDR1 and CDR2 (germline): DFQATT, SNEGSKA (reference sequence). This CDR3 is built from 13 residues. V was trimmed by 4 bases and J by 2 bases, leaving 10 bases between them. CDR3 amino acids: CSAISGATDTQYF. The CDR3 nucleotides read TGCAGTGCTATTTCAGGGGCCACAGATACGCAGTATTTT.

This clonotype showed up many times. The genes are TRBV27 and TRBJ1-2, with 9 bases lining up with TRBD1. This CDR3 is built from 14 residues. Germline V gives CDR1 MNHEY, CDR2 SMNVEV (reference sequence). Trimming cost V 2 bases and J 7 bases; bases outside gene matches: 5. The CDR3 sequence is CASSLGTGNSGYTF. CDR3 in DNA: TGTGCCAGCAGTTTAGGGACAGGGAATAGTGGCTACACCTTC.

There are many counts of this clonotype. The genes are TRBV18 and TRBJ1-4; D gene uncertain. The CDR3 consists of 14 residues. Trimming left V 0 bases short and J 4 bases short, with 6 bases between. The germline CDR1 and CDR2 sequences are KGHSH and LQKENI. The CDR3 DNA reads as TGTGCCAGCTCACCACCCTCCCGTAATGAAAAACTGTTTTTT. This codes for CASSPPSRNEKLFF. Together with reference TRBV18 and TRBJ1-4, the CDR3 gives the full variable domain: NAGVMQNPRHLVRRRGQEARLRCSPMKGHSHVYWYRQLPEEGLKFMVYLQKENIIDESGMPKERFSAEFPKEGPSILRIQQVVRGDSAAYFCASSPPSRNEKLFFGSGTQLSVL.

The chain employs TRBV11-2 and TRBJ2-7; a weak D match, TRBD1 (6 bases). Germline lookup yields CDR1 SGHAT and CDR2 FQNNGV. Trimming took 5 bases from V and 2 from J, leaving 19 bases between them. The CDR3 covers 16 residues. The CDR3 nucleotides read TGTGCCAGCAGCCGGCAGGGGAACCTCAGGCCCTACGAGCAGTACTTC. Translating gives CASSRQGNLRPYEQYF. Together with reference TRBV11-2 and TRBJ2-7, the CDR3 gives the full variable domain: EAGVAQSPRYKIIEKRQSVAFWCNPISGHATLYWYQQILGQGPKLLIQFQNNGVVDDSQLPKDRFSAERLKGVDSTLKIQPAKLEDSAVYLCASSRQGNLRPYEQYFGPGTRLTVT.

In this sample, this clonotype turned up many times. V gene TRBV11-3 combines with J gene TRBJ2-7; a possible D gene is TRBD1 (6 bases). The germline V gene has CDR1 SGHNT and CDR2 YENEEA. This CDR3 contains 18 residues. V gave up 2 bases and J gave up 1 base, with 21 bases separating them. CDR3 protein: CASSLTDRFSVGSYEQYF. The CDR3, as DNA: TGTGCCAGCAGCTTAACTGACAGGTTTTCGGTTGGGTCCTACGAGCAGTACTTC. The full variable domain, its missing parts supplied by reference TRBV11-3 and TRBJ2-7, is EAGVVQSPRYKIIEKKQPVAFWCNPISGHNTLYWYLQNLGQGPELLIRYENEEAVDDSQLPKDRFSAERLKGVDSTLKIQPAELGDSAVYLCASSLTDRFSVGSYEQYFGPGTRLTVT.